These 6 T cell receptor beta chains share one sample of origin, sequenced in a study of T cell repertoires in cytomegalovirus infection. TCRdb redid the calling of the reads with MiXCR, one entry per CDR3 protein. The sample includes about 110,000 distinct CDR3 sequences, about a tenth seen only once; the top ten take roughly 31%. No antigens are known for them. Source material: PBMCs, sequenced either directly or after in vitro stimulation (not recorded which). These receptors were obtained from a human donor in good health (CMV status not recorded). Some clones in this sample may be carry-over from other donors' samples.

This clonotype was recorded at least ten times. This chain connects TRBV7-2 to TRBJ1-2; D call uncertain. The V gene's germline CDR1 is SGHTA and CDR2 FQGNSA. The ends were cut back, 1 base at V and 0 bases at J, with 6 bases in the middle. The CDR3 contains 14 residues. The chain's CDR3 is CASSLDYSNYGYTF. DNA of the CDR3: TGTGCCAGCAGCTTAGATTACTCTAACTATGGCTACACCTTC.

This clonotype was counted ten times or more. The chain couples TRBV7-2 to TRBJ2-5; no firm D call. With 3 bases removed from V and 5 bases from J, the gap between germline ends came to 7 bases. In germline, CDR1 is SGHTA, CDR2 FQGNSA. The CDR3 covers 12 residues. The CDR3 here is CASSFARETQYF. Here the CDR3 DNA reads TGTGCCAGCAGCTTTGCCCGGGAGACCCAGTACTTC. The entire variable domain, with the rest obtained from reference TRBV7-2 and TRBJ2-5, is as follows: GAGVSQSPSNKVTEKGKDVELRCDPISGHTALYWYRQSLGQGLEFLIYFQGNSAPDKSGLPSDRFSAERTGGSVSTLTIQRTQQEDSAVYLCASSFARETQYFGPGTRLLVL.

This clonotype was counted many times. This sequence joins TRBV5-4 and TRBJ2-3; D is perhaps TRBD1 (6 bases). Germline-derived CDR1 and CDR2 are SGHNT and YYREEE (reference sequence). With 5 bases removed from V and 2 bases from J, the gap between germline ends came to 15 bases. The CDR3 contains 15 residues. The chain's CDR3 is CASSYSGTNTDTQYF. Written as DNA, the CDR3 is TGTGCCAGCAGTTATTCCGGGACAAACACAGATACGCAGTATTTT.

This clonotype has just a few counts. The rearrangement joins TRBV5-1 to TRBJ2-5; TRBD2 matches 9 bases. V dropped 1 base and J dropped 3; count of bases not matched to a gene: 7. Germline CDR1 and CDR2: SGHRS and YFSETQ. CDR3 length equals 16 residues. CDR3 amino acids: CASSLRAGGQEETQYF. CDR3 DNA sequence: TGCGCCAGCAGCTTGAGAGCGGGAGGCCAGGAAGAGACCCAGTACTTC. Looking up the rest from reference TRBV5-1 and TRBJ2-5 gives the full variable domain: KAGVTQTPRYLIKTRGQQVTLSCSPISGHRSVSWYQQTPGQGLQFLFEYFSETQRNKGNFPGRFSGRQFSNSRSEMNVSTLELGDSALYLCASSLRAGGQEETQYFGPGTRLLVL.

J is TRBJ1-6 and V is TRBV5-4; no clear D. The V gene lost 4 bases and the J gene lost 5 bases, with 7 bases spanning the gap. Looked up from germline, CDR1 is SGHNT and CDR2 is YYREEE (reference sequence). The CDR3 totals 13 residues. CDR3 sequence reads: CASSGPDNSPLHF. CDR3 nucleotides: TGTGCCAGCAGCGGGCCAGATAATTCACCCCTCCACTTT.

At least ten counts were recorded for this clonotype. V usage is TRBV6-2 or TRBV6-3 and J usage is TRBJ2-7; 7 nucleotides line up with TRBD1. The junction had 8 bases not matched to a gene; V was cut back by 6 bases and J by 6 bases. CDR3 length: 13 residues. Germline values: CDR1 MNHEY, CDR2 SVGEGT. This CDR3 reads CASSFDRAREQYV. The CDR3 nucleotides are TGTGCCAGCAGCTTCGACAGGGCGCGCGAGCAGTACGTC.